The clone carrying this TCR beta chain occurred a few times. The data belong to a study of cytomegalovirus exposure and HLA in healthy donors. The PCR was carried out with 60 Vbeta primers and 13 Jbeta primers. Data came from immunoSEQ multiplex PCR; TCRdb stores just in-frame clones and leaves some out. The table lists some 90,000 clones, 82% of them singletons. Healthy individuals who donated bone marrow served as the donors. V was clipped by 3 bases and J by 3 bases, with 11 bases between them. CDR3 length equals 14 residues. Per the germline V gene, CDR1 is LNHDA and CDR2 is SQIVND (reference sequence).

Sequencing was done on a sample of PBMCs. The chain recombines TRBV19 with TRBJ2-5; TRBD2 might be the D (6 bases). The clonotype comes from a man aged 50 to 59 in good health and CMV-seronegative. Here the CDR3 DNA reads TGTGCCAGTAGTATGGAGGTAGCGGAAGAGACCCAGTACTTC. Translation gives CASSMEVAEETQYF.